The rows below give T cell receptor beta chains drawn from one sample of a study of T-cell memory formation after mild COVID-19. MiXCR was run by TCRdb on the 5' RACE reads, yielding one entry per CDR3 protein. This sample carries roughly 100,000 distinct CDR3 sequences, roughly an eighth of them seen once, and the ten largest clones take approximately 30%. Sequenced sample: PBMCs or a T cell subset sorted from them (not recorded which). These receptors originate from an adult woman who had mild COVID-19 (a few samples of this study predate the infection). Cell type and time point are not known. Each CDR3 is given with its conserved first and last residue. The order of the fields is D gene, clone size, V gene, J gene, CDR3 DNA, CDR3 protein. A D gene is named only where the DNA matches it firmly. Clone sizes are given selectively: once, few, many, or a class where the clone is expanded.

d_call: NA; clone_size: NA; v_call: TRBV15; j_call: TRBJ2-2; cdr3_nt: TGTGCCACCAGCATCGGGGTTACCGGGGAGCTGTTTTTT; cdr3_aa: CATSIGVTGELFF
d_call: TRBD2; clone_size: NA; v_call: TRBV20-1; j_call: TRBJ2-1; cdr3_nt: TGCAGTGCTTTCGGGAGGGGGGCCGTCTACAATGAGCAGTTCTTC; cdr3_aa: CSAFGRGAVYNEQFF
d_call: TRBD2; clone_size: few; v_call: TRBV6-1; j_call: TRBJ2-7; cdr3_nt: TGTGCCAGCAGCCTACTAGCGCCCTTCCTCTGGGACGAGCAGTACTTC; cdr3_aa: CASSLLAPFLWDEQYF
d_call: TRBD2; clone_size: NA; v_call: TRBV13; j_call: TRBJ2-1; cdr3_nt: TGTGCCAGCAGCCCGCGACTAGCGGGGACCAATGAGCAGTTCTTC; cdr3_aa: CASSPRLAGTNEQFF
d_call: TRBD2; clone_size: many; v_call: TRBV24-1; j_call: TRBJ2-1; cdr3_nt: TGTGCCACCAGTGATCGTGGAACTAGCGGGAACGATGAGCAGTTCTTC; cdr3_aa: CATSDRGTSGNDEQFF
d_call: NA; clone_size: NA; v_call: TRBV15; j_call: TRBJ2-5; cdr3_nt: TGTGCCACCAGCAGTGAAGCGGCCCGACAAGAGACCCAGTACTTC; cdr3_aa: CATSSEAARQETQYF
d_call: NA; clone_size: few; v_call: TRBV7-8; j_call: TRBJ2-7; cdr3_nt: TGTGCCAGCAGCTTAGCCGGTATGGGGGAGCAGTACTTC; cdr3_aa: CASSLAGMGEQYF
d_call: NA; clone_size: few; v_call: TRBV4-3; j_call: TRBJ1-5; cdr3_nt: TGCGCCAGCAGCCAAGGTTTAGGATACAATCAGCCCCAGCATTTT; cdr3_aa: CASSQGLGYNQPQHF
d_call: NA; clone_size: NA; v_call: TRBV4-2; j_call: TRBJ2-3; cdr3_nt: TGTGCCAGCAGCCAAGATCCCGGGGCGGGGTTGACAGATACGCAGTATTTT; cdr3_aa: CASSQDPGAGLTDTQYF
d_call: NA; clone_size: NA; v_call: TRBV21-1; j_call: TRBJ1-1; cdr3_nt: TGTGCCAGCAGCATCTACAGGATTCGGAACACTGAAGCTTTCTTT; cdr3_aa: CASSIYRIRNTEAFF
d_call: NA; clone_size: few; v_call: TRBV4-1; j_call: TRBJ1-1; cdr3_nt: TGCGCCAGCAGCCAGCTTACACAGGGCGTGAACACTGAAGCTTTCTTT; cdr3_aa: CASSQLTQGVNTEAFF
d_call: NA; clone_size: NA; v_call: TRBV5-1; j_call: TRBJ2-2; cdr3_nt: TGCGCCAGCGGGTTGGACGGGAACACCGGGGAGCTGTTTTTT; cdr3_aa: CASGLDGNTGELFF
d_call: NA; clone_size: NA; v_call: TRBV24-1; j_call: TRBJ1-1; cdr3_nt: TGTGCCACCAGTGATTCGCGGAACACTGAAGCTTTCTTT; cdr3_aa: CATSDSRNTEAFF
d_call: TRBD1; clone_size: few; v_call: TRBV23-1; j_call: TRBJ2-1; cdr3_nt: TGCGCCAGCAGTCAACTCGCACGGACGACAGGGAGCTCCTACAATGAGCAGTTCTTC; cdr3_aa: CASSQLARTTGSSYNEQFF
d_call: NA; clone_size: many; v_call: TRBV4-2; j_call: TRBJ2-7; cdr3_nt: TGTGCCAGCAGCCAAGAGCTAGAACCAGGGGAGCAGTACTTC; cdr3_aa: CASSQELEPGEQYF
d_call: TRBD1; clone_size: many; v_call: TRBV11-2; j_call: TRBJ1-2; cdr3_nt: TGTGCCAGCAGCTTCGGGGGGACAGCCAAAATGGAAGGTGGCTACACCTTC; cdr3_aa: CASSFGGTAKMEGGYTF
d_call: NA; clone_size: few; v_call: TRBV23-1; j_call: TRBJ2-1; cdr3_nt: TGCGCCAGCAGTCAATACGGAGGGAAGGAGTTCTTC; cdr3_aa: CASSQYGGKEFF
d_call: NA; clone_size: few; v_call: TRBV14; j_call: TRBJ2-7; cdr3_nt: TGTGCCAGCACCCTGGGGGAACTAGGCTACGAGCAGTACTTC; cdr3_aa: CASTLGELGYEQYF
d_call: NA; clone_size: few; v_call: TRBV13; j_call: TRBJ1-1; cdr3_nt: TGTGCCAGCAGCTTAGAGGGTGAAGCTTTCTTT; cdr3_aa: CASSLEGEAFF
d_call: NA; clone_size: few; v_call: TRBV30; j_call: TRBJ1-1; cdr3_nt: TGTGCCTGGGGAGGTTCCACTGAAGCTTTCTTT; cdr3_aa: CAWGGSTEAFF
d_call: NA; clone_size: few; v_call: TRBV5-5; j_call: TRBJ2-7; cdr3_nt: TGTGCCAGCAGCTCCGAGGGGGGGCCGTACGAGCAGTACTTC; cdr3_aa: CASSSEGGPYEQYF
d_call: NA; clone_size: few; v_call: TRBV6-1; j_call: TRBJ1-1; cdr3_nt: TGTGCCAGCAGTGAAATGGCCGGAACTGAAGCTTTCTTT; cdr3_aa: CASSEMAGTEAFF
d_call: NA; clone_size: few; v_call: TRBV11-2; j_call: TRBJ2-7; cdr3_nt: TGTGCCAGCAGCTTAAAGGGAGCACGGGCCTACGAGCAGTACTTC; cdr3_aa: CASSLKGARAYEQYF
d_call: NA; clone_size: few; v_call: TRBV12-3/TRBV12-4; j_call: TRBJ2-7; cdr3_nt: TGTGCCAGCAGTGTGGGGGCCAAGACCTACGAGCAGTACTTC; cdr3_aa: CASSVGAKTYEQYF
d_call: NA; clone_size: NA; v_call: TRBV20-1; j_call: TRBJ2-7; cdr3_nt: TGCAGTGCAGCGGACGAGGGGACGGACTGGCTCGAGCAGTACTTC; cdr3_aa: CSAADEGTDWLEQYF
d_call: NA; clone_size: NA; v_call: TRBV18; j_call: TRBJ2-1; cdr3_nt: TGTGCCAGCTCACCTTCAGGGTTCGACAATGAGCAGTTCTTC; cdr3_aa: CASSPSGFDNEQFF
d_call: NA; clone_size: few; v_call: TRBV7-3; j_call: TRBJ2-1; cdr3_nt: TGTGCCAGCAGCCTGTACCCGGGGCCGGGGAATGAGCAGTTCTTC; cdr3_aa: CASSLYPGPGNEQFF
d_call: TRBD1; clone_size: few; v_call: TRBV6-5; j_call: TRBJ1-2; cdr3_nt: TGTGCCAGCACTCCCGACAGGGGTGGTAACTATGGCTACACCTTC; cdr3_aa: CASTPDRGGNYGYTF
d_call: TRBD1; clone_size: NA; v_call: TRBV11-3; j_call: TRBJ2-1; cdr3_nt: TGTGCCAGCAGCGAAGGCTACCGGGACAGGGAACATGAGCAGTTCTTC; cdr3_aa: CASSEGYRDREHEQFF
d_call: TRBD1; clone_size: few; v_call: TRBV12-3/TRBV12-4; j_call: TRBJ1-1; cdr3_nt: TGTGCCAGCAGTTTATCGGCAGGGGGCCGCGCTTTCTTT; cdr3_aa: CASSLSAGGRAFF
d_call: NA; clone_size: NA; v_call: TRBV24-1; j_call: TRBJ2-7; cdr3_nt: TGTGCCACCAGTGATTTGGGGGCTTCCGAGCAGTACTTC; cdr3_aa: CATSDLGASEQYF
d_call: NA; clone_size: NA; v_call: TRBV12-3/TRBV12-4; j_call: TRBJ1-5; cdr3_nt: TGTGCCAGCAGTTTAGGTGACAGTTACAATCAGCCCCAGCATTTT; cdr3_aa: CASSLGDSYNQPQHF
d_call: TRBD2; clone_size: many; v_call: TRBV7-2; j_call: TRBJ2-7; cdr3_nt: TGTGCCAGCAGCCACGAGACTAGCGGGAGGGATTACGAGCAGTACTTC; cdr3_aa: CASSHETSGRDYEQYF
d_call: NA; clone_size: many; v_call: TRBV12-5; j_call: TRBJ2-4; cdr3_nt: TGTGCTAGTGGTTTCAGTGGAGCCAAAAACATTCAGTACTTC; cdr3_aa: CASGFSGAKNIQYF
d_call: TRBD2; clone_size: many; v_call: TRBV11-2; j_call: TRBJ2-7; cdr3_nt: TGTGCCAGCAGCTTAGTGACTAGCGGGCCTTCCTACGAGCAGTACTTC; cdr3_aa: CASSLVTSGPSYEQYF
d_call: NA; clone_size: few; v_call: TRBV4-1; j_call: TRBJ2-7; cdr3_nt: TGCGCCAGCAGCCAAAAAGAGAGCTCCTACGAGCAGTACTTC; cdr3_aa: CASSQKESSYEQYF
d_call: TRBD1; clone_size: NA; v_call: TRBV6-5; j_call: TRBJ1-6; cdr3_nt: TGTGCCAGTAAACTTTCGGGGACAGGGGTGTCACCCCTCCACTTT; cdr3_aa: CASKLSGTGVSPLHF
d_call: NA; clone_size: NA; v_call: TRBV7-9; j_call: TRBJ2-3; cdr3_nt: TGTGCCAGCAGCTTATCGTGGCGGGAATCAGATACGCAGTATTTT; cdr3_aa: CASSLSWRESDTQYF
d_call: NA; clone_size: NA; v_call: TRBV7-6; j_call: TRBJ1-5; cdr3_nt: TGTGCCAGCAGCTTAGGGCCACCGGGACAGCCCCAGCATTTT; cdr3_aa: CASSLGPPGQPQHF
d_call: NA; clone_size: NA; v_call: TRBV7-2; j_call: TRBJ2-7; cdr3_nt: TGTGCCAGCAGCTTACAAACCGAGCAGTACTTC; cdr3_aa: CASSLQTEQYF
d_call: NA; clone_size: few; v_call: TRBV7-9; j_call: TRBJ2-7; cdr3_nt: TGTGCCAGCAGCTTAGCGGGGGGCGAGCAGTACTTC; cdr3_aa: CASSLAGGEQYF
d_call: TRBD1; clone_size: few; v_call: TRBV5-1; j_call: TRBJ2-7; cdr3_nt: TGCGCCAGCAGCTCCTTACCGGGACAGGCCTACGAGCAGTACTTC; cdr3_aa: CASSSLPGQAYEQYF
d_call: NA; clone_size: NA; v_call: TRBV15; j_call: TRBJ1-1; cdr3_nt: TGTGCCACCAGCCTCTTTCGAGGAACCTATGAAGCTTTCTTT; cdr3_aa: CATSLFRGTYEAFF
d_call: TRBD2; clone_size: NA; v_call: TRBV14; j_call: TRBJ2-1; cdr3_nt: TGTGCCAGCAGCCAAGGTCTCCGCGGGGGGAGTAATGAGCAGTTCTTC; cdr3_aa: CASSQGLRGGSNEQFF
d_call: TRBD1; clone_size: many; v_call: TRBV24-1; j_call: TRBJ2-1; cdr3_nt: TGTGCCACCAGTGATTTTCCGACTGACAGGGGAGTGGGTGAGCAGTTCTTC; cdr3_aa: CATSDFPTDRGVGEQFF
d_call: NA; clone_size: few; v_call: TRBV7-2; j_call: TRBJ2-7; cdr3_nt: TGTGCCAGCAGCCCCCCCCCGCCCTACGAGCAGTACTTC; cdr3_aa: CASSPPPPYEQYF
d_call: TRBD1; clone_size: NA; v_call: TRBV12-3/TRBV12-4; j_call: TRBJ1-6; cdr3_nt: TGTGCCAGCAGCTCCGGGACAGGGGATTCACCCCTCCACTTT; cdr3_aa: CASSSGTGDSPLHF
d_call: NA; clone_size: NA; v_call: TRBV11-2; j_call: TRBJ2-7; cdr3_nt: TGTGCCAGCAGCTCCGCCCCCAACCGAAACTACGAGCAGTACTTC; cdr3_aa: CASSSAPNRNYEQYF
d_call: TRBD2; clone_size: few; v_call: TRBV7-2; j_call: TRBJ2-1; cdr3_nt: TGTGCCAGCAGCTCCCCCCCCTTGGTAGCGGGTGAGAATGAGCAGTTCTTC; cdr3_aa: CASSSPPLVAGENEQFF
d_call: TRBD1; clone_size: NA; v_call: TRBV6-1; j_call: TRBJ2-7; cdr3_nt: TGTGCCAGCCGGGACAGGGGGGTCCACGAGCAGTACTTC; cdr3_aa: CASRDRGVHEQYF
d_call: TRBD2; clone_size: many; v_call: TRBV3-1; j_call: TRBJ2-1; cdr3_nt: TGTGCCAGCAGCCAATTTCAAGGACTAGCGGACCCCTACAATGAGCAGTTCTTC; cdr3_aa: CASSQFQGLADPYNEQFF
d_call: NA; clone_size: few; v_call: TRBV20-1; j_call: TRBJ2-3; cdr3_nt: TGCAGTGCTGTAGGAGAAACAGATACGCAGTATTTT; cdr3_aa: CSAVGETDTQYF
d_call: NA; clone_size: NA; v_call: TRBV18; j_call: TRBJ2-7; cdr3_nt: TGTGCCAGCTCACCATTCCCGGGAAGCTACGAGCAGTACTTC; cdr3_aa: CASSPFPGSYEQYF
d_call: TRBD2; clone_size: few; v_call: TRBV29-1; j_call: TRBJ2-5; cdr3_nt: TGCAGCGTTGAAACTAGCGGGGGCATCCAAGAGACCCAGTACTTC; cdr3_aa: CSVETSGGIQETQYF
d_call: NA; clone_size: NA; v_call: TRBV29-1; j_call: TRBJ1-1; cdr3_nt: TGCAGCGTTGGCGGAGACACTGAAGCTTTCTTT; cdr3_aa: CSVGGDTEAFF